The present T cell receptor beta chain was sequenced within a study of T cells in Graves' hyperthyroidism and ophthalmopathy. Amplification targeted TCR beta CDR3 regions from RNA transcripts. A first-round RT-PCR of the TCR CDR3 used the HTBI primer set. TCRdb used MiXCR to reprocess the multiplex PCR reads, holding one entry per CDR3 protein. The sample yields a few hundred thousand distinct CDR3 sequences, more than 12% seen once. This CDR3 has 13 amino acids. The germline gives CDR1 SGHTA, CDR2 FQGNSA. V dropped 5 bases and J dropped 4 bases, with 10 bases sitting between them. Diagnoses were established using clinical symptoms, serum thyroxine and TRAb, thyroid ultrasound and orbital computed tomography. Over 9 ml of fresh peripheral blood supplied the PBMCs. This clonotype was counted ten times or more.

Source material: blood. This chain connects TRBV7-2 to TRBJ2-3; D unresolved. The receptor was derived from a woman aged 25 to 45 with Graves' hyperthyroidism. CDR3 sequence: CASSQSAADTQYF. CDR3 DNA: TGTGCCAGCAGCCAAAGCGCGGCAGATACGCAGTATTTT.